This TCR beta chain was captured in a study of blood T cells in healthy people across ages. The V and J ends lost 6 bases and 2 bases, in that order; junction bases with no gene match: 6. The CDR3 consists of 15 residues. Germline V gene sequence: CDR1 MNHEY, CDR2 SVGEGT. The second PCR ran roughly 7 to 12 cycles with a sample-barcoded 5' primer and J-beta primers. TCRdb passed the 5' RACE reads through MiXCR, listing each CDR3 protein once. Here the sample spans some 780,000 distinct CDR3 sequences, 45% to 70% being singletons. Sequences were obtained from blood. This receptor was taken from a man between 35 and 55 years old in good health. This chain joins TRBV6-2 or TRBV6-3 and TRBJ2-3, with 9 bases fitting TRBD2. In DNA form, the CDR3 reads TGTGCCAGCAGAGCCATAGCGGGAGTCACAGATACGCAGTATTTT. This sequence encodes CASRAIAGVTDTQYF.